A selection of T cell receptor beta chains follows, all from one sample in a study of neoadjuvant anti-PD-1 for oral cavity cancer. The repertoire was sequenced with immunoSEQ multiplex PCR; TCRdb's copy has only in-frame clones and lacks some. This sample yields 9,000 to 9,500 clones, of which 60% to 75% are seen a single time; 7.5% to 9% belongs to the top ten. Sequencing was performed on tumor tissue, taken before nivolumab (anti-PD-1) treatment. These receptors came from a person between 35 and 79 years old with oral cavity squamous cell carcinoma. Each CDR3 is given with its conserved first and last residue. The D gene is left open where the match is weak. The listing skips clone size in some rows; elsewhere it reads once, few, many or a size class.

>TRBD1|13|TRBV6-1|TRBJ2-7|.
TGTGCCGTACAACAGGGGACCTCCTACGAGCAGTACTTC
CAVQQGTSYEQYF
>.|15|TRBV7-2|TRBJ1-2|.
TGTGCCAGCAGCTCCGGACAGTCAAGGGGATATGGCTACACCTTC
CASSSGQSRGYGYTF
>.|13|TRBV5-1|TRBJ1-1|.
TGCGCCAGCAGCTTGGACGCGATCGCTGAAGCTTTCTTT
CASSLDAIAEAFF
>TRBD2|15|TRBV7-2|TRBJ2-1|.
TGTGCCAGCAGCCCCCTAGCGGCCTCCTACAATGAGCAGTTCTTC
CASSPLAASYNEQFF
>.|13|TRBV29-1|TRBJ1-2|.
TGCAGCGTTGAAGGGCGACAGAACTATGGCTACACCTTC
CSVEGRQNYGYTF
>.|12|TRBV11-2|TRBJ2-7|.
TGTGCCAGCAGCTCGGACTACTACGAGCAGTACTTC
CASSSDYYEQYF
>.|11|TRBV7-3|TRBJ2-1|.
TGTGCCAGCAGCGATCGAAATGAGCAGTTCTTC
CASSDRNEQFF
>.|13|TRBV4-1|TRBJ1-1|.
TGCGCCAGCAGCTTACACCGGGACACTGAAGCTTTCTTT
CASSLHRDTEAFF
>TRBD1|14|TRBV27|TRBJ1-5|.
TGTGCCAGCAGTTTACAGGGGGGGAGGCAGCCCCAGCATTTT
CASSLQGGRQPQHF
>.|17|TRBV15|TRBJ1-3|once
TGTGCCACCAGCAGAGATCTTCCAGGGCTCTCTGGAAACACCATATATTTT
CATSRDLPGLSGNTIYF
>.|14|TRBV5-1|TRBJ1-2|.
TGCGCCAGCAGCCCCCCGACAGCGGCGTATGGCTACACCTTC
CASSPPTAAYGYTF
>.|13|TRBV28|TRBJ1-1|.
TGTGCCAGCAGTTTAGCCGCCGGGGTTAACGCTTTCTTT
CASSLAAGVNAFF
>.|16|TRBV5-1|TRBJ1-4|once
TGCGCCAGCAGCTTACGAGTGGGGGCAACTAATGAAAAACTGTTTTTT
CASSLRVGATNEKLFF
>TRBD1|14|TRBV28|TRBJ1-5|.
TGTGCCAGCAGTTCCTACAGGGGAAGCCAGCCCCAGCATTTT
CASSSYRGSQPQHF
>.|15|TRBV19|TRBJ1-5|.
TGTGCCAGTAGTATAGGCAGGGTTGGCAATCAGCCCCAGCATTTT
CASSIGRVGNQPQHF
>TRBD1|14|TRBV6-5|TRBJ1-5|.
TGTGCCAGCTCGGCAGGGGGTGGCAATCAGCCCCAGCATTTT
CASSAGGGNQPQHF
>.|12|TRBV30|TRBJ1-4|.
TGTGCCTGGGACGGCGATAATGAAAAACTGTTTTTT
CAWDGDNEKLFF
>.|14|TRBV6-6|TRBJ1-6|.
TGTGCCAGCAGTTACGGGGGGTCCAATTCACCCCTCCACTTT
CASSYGGSNSPLHF
>TRBD2|16|TRBV11-1|TRBJ2-1|.
TGTGCCAGCAGCCCCAGGACTAGCGGGAATTACAATGAGCAGTTCTTC
CASSPRTSGNYNEQFF
>TRBD2|20|TRBV27|TRBJ2-1|.
TGTGCCAGCAGTTTATCTAAAAGTTTGGGACTAGCGGGAGTGTACAATGAGCAGTTCTTC
CASSLSKSLGLAGVYNEQFF
>.|14|TRBV19|TRBJ1-5|.
TGTGCCAGTAGTATTGGAGGTAGCAATCAGCCCCAGCATTTT
CASSIGGSNQPQHF